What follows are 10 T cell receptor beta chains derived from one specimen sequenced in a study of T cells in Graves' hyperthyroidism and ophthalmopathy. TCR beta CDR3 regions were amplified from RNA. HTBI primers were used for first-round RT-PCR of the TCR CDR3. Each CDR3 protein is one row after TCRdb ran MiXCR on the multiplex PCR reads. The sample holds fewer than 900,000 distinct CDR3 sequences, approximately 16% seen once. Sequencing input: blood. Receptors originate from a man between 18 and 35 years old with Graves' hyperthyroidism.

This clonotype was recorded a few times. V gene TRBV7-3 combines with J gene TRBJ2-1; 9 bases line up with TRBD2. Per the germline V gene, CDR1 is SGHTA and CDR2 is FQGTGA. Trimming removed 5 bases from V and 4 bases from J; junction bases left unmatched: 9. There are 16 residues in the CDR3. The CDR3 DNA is TGTGCCAGCAGCCCGTCGACTAGCGGATCGTACAATGAGCAGTTCTTC. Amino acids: CASSPSTSGSYNEQFF. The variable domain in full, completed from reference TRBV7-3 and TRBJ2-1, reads GAGVSQTPSNKVTEKGKYVELRCDPISGHTALYWYRQSLGQGPEFLIYFQGTGAADDSGLPNDRFFAVRPEGSVSTLKIQRTERGDSAVYLCASSPSTSGSYNEQFFGPGTRLTVL.

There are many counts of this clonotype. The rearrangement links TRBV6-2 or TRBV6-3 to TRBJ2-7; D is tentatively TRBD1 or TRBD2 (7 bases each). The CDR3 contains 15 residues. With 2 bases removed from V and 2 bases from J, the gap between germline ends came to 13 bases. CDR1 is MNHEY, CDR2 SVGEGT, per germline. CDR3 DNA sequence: TGTGCCAGCAGTTACCAGGGGGGGGAACCCTACGAGCAGTACTTC. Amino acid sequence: CASSYQGGEPYEQYF.

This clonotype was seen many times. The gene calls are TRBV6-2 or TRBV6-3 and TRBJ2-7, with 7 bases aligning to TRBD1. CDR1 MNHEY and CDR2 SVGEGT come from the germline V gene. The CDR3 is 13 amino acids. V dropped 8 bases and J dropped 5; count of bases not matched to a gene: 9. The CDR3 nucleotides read TGTGCCAGCCTGGAGCAGACAGGGAACGAGCAGTACTTC. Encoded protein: CASLEQTGNEQYF.

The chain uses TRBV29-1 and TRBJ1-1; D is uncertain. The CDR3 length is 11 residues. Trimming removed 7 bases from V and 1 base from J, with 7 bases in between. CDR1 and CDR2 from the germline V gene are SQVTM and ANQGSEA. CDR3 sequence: CSGLENTEAFF. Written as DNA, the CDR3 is TGCAGCGGACTGGAGAACACTGAAGCTTTCTTT.

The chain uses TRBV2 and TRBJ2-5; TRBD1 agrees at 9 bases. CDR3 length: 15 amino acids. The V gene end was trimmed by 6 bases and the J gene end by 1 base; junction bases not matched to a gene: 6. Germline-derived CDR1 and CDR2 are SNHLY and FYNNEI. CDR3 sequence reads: CASSVGQGPQETQYF. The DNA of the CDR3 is TGTGCCAGCAGCGTGGGACAGGGCCCCCAAGAGACCCAGTACTTC.

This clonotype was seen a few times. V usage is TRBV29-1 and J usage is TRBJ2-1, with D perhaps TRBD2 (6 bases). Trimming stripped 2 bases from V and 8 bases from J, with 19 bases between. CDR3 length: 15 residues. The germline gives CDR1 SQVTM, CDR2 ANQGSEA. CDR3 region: CSVETFSGTWDEQFF. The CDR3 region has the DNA TGCAGCGTTGAAACGTTTAGCGGAACCTGGGATGAGCAGTTCTTC.

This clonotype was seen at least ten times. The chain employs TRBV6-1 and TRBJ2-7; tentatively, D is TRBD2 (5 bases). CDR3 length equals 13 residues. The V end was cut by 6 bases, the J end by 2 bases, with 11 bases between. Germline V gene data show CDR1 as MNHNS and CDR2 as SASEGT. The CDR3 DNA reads TGTGCCAGCAGCGAGGGCTTGCCCTACGAGCAGTACTTC. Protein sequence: CASSEGLPYEQYF.

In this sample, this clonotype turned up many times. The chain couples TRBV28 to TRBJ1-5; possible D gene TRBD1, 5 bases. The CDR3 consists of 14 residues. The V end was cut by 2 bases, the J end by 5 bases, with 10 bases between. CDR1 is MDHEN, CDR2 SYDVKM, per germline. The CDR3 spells CASSLGARYQPQHF. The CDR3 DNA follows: TGTGCCAGCAGTTTAGGGGCCCGTTATCAGCCCCAGCATTTT.

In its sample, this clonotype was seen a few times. DNA of the CDR3: TGTGCCAGCAGGGCTGACATGGGCGGGGAGCTGTTTTTT. This sequence encodes CASRADMGGELFF. The genes are TRBV12-3 or TRBV12-4 and TRBJ2-2; D call uncertain. This CDR3 spans 13 amino acids. Trimming cost V 6 bases and J 7 bases, with 12 bases left between them.

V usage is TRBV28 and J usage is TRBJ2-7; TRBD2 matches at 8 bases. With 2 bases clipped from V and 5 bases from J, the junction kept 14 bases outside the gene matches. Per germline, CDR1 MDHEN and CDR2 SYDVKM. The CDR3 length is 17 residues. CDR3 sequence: CASSLRGLGREDHEQYF. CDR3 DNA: TGTGCCAGCAGTTTAAGGGGGTTGGGGCGGGAGGATCACGAGCAGTACTTC.